This T cell receptor beta chain stems from a study of blood T cell repertoires in COVID-19. For the study at large: The United States, Italy and Spain supplied acute and convalescent COVID-19 samples.

CDR3 size: 13 residues. The V gene's germline CDR1 is GTSNPN and CDR2 SVGIG (reference sequence). The germline V and J ends were trimmed by 8 bases and 5 bases, with 18 bases remaining between them. Source study methods: Reference gene primer amplification gave estimated nucleated cell counts. Profiled with immunoSEQ multiplex PCR; TCRdb holds only in-frame clones, not every one. The DNA gave D and trimming, while V, J and clone size come from that table. Among over 150,000 clones listed, 88% were seen once. The sample taken for sequencing was peripheral blood. The receptor was derived from a man aged 50 to 60 with COVID-19, enrolled during active disease. The V call is TRBV30, the J call TRBJ2-5; D may be TRBD1 (6 bases). CDR3: CAQETGPGETQYF. DNA for the CDR3: TGTGCCCAAGAGACAGGCCCGGGGGAGACCCAGTACTTC.